This TCR beta chain was documented in a study of shared clonotypes between healthy human individuals. Every subset's genomic DNA went evenly onto several immunoSEQ plates. Profiled with immunoSEQ multiplex PCR; TCRdb holds only in-frame clones, not every one. The sample contains roughly 700,000 clones, approximately 79% of which appear only once. Germline CDR1 MDHEN, CDR2 SYDVKM. V was pared by 7 bases and J by 4 bases, with 6 bases of the junction left unmatched. The CDR3 length is 13 residues. The material sequenced was memory CD4+ T cells sorted from blood. The subset denotes: CD45RA-negative fraction. The chain uses TRBV28 and TRBJ1-1; 7 nucleotides align to TRBD1. The TCR originated in a woman aged 25 to 39 in good health. CDR3 sequence (DNA): TGTGCCAGCAACCGACAGGGCAGCACTGAAGCTTTCTTT. Its translation is CASNRQGSTEAFF.